These 10 T cell receptor beta chains were all obtained from the same sample, sequenced in a study of CD8 T cells in ankylosing spondylitis. Broader study findings: Made up of under 10 highly homologous variants, a TCR beta motif appeared characteristic of ankylosing spondylitis blood.

MiXCR was run by TCRdb on the 5' RACE reads, yielding one entry per CDR3 protein. This table has hundreds of thousands of distinct CDR3 sequences, over 9.5% appearing once. These receptors' antigens are unknown. Sample: blood, either unsorted or a sorted T cell fraction (not recorded which). All receptors come from a male donor with ankylosing spondylitis.

This clonotype has just a few counts. The chain combines TRBV10-3 with TRBJ2-5; D is ambiguous. Between the trimmed V and J ends, which lost 5 bases and 5 bases, there was a span of 6 bases. Germline lookup yields CDR1 ENHRY and CDR2 SYGVKD. CDR3 length: 11 residues. The CDR3 reads CAISSGETQYF. The CDR3 DNA reads TGTGCCATCAGTTCCGGGGAGACCCAGTACTTC.

The J gene is TRBJ1-5, the V gene TRBV6-1; TRBD1 agrees at 7 bases. This CDR3 has 15 amino acids. V lost 7 bases and J lost 3; bases outside the gene matches: 9. Per the germline V gene, CDR1 is MNHNS and CDR2 is SASEGT. CDR3 sequence reads: CASTAKGGINQPQHF. The CDR3, as DNA: TGTGCCAGCACCGCTAAAGGGGGCATCAATCAGCCCCAGCATTTT.

This clonotype was detected only a few times. This chain joins TRBV20-1 and TRBJ1-4, with D possibly matching TRBD1 (6 bases). In germline, CDR1 is DFQATT, CDR2 SNEGSKA (reference sequence). The V end was cut by 0 bases, the J end by 6 bases, with 11 bases between. The CDR3 is 14 residues long. CDR3 loop: CSARDRDKYEKLFF. CDR3 coding DNA: TGCAGTGCTAGAGATAGGGACAAGTATGAAAAACTGTTTTTT.

The chain couples TRBV12-3 or TRBV12-4 to TRBJ1-3, with D possibly matching TRBD1 (6 bases). Trimming removed 7 bases from V and 0 bases from J, with 13 bases in between. The CDR3 sequence is 15 residues long. For the CDR3, the DNA is TGTGCCAGCACCCCGGGACAAGCCTCTGGAAACACCATATATTTT. It specifies CASTPGQASGNTIYF.

The chain carries TRBV5-1 and TRBJ1-4; D is perhaps TRBD1 (5 bases). The CDR3 length is 14 residues. Trimming stripped 1 base from V and 8 bases from J, with 12 bases between. Germline CDR1 and CDR2: SGHRS and YFSETQ. The CDR3 coding sequence is TGCGCCAGCAGCTTGTGGGGCACGGGCGAAAAACTGTTTTTT. Protein: CASSLWGTGEKLFF.

The chain recombines TRBV24-1 with TRBJ2-4; D call uncertain. The germline gives CDR1 KGHDR, CDR2 SFDVKD. The CDR3 runs 13 residues. Trimming removed 5 bases at V and 3 bases at J, with 7 bases between. The CDR3 DNA reads as TGTGCCACCAGTGGGTGGGACAAAAACATTCAGTACTTC. Its protein product is CATSGWDKNIQYF.

This chain joins TRBV29-1 and TRBJ2-2; D unresolved. Germline assignment: CDR1 SQVTM and CDR2 ANQGSEA. Trimming took 5 bases from V and 2 from J, leaving 3 bases between them. This CDR3 spans 11 amino acids. This chain's CDR3 is CSVSNTGELFF. In nucleotides, the CDR3 is TGCAGCGTTTCCAACACCGGGGAGCTGTTTTTT.

The chain joins TRBV6-1 to TRBJ1-5, with D uncertain. V shed 6 bases and J shed 5 bases, with 11 bases lying between them. CDR1 and CDR2 from the germline V gene are MNHNS and SASEGT. The CDR3 runs 13 residues. CDR3 region: CASRAVSYQPQHF. The CDR3 region has the DNA TGTGCCAGCAGGGCGGTTTCGTATCAGCCCCAGCATTTT.

This clonotype was observed a few times. The chain is built from TRBV5-1 and TRBJ2-7; D might be TRBD1 or TRBD2, each matching 5 bases. V lost 0 bases and J lost 3, with 10 bases in between. This CDR3 region has 14 residues. The germline V gene has CDR1 SGHRS and CDR2 YFSETQ. The CDR3 nucleotides are TGCGCCAGCAGCTTGGTAGAGGGGAGCTACGAGCAGTACGTC. Protein sequence: CASSLVEGSYEQYV.

The genes are TRBV11-2 and TRBJ2-3; the D call may be TRBD1 or TRBD2 (6 bases each). Trimming shortened V by 6 bases and J by 1 base, and 17 bases separated the two germline ends. Germline values: CDR1 SGHAT, CDR2 FQNNGV. The CDR3 covers 16 residues. CDR3 nucleotides: TGTGCCAGCAGAAAGACCGGGGGCCCGGGCACAGATACGCAGTATTTT. As protein: CASRKTGGPGTDTQYF.